These T cell receptor beta chains were read from a single sample in a study of blood T cell repertoires in COVID-19. Sequencing used immunoSEQ multiplex PCR; TCRdb keeps in-frame clones, though not all of them. The table lists approximately 200,000 clones, approximately 90% of them singletons. The specimen was peripheral blood. These receptors came from a man aged 30 to 39 with COVID-19, enrolled during active disease. Each CDR3 is given with its conserved first and last residue. D genes are given only for firm matches. Where a row states a size, it is once, few, many or the class of an expanded clone; other rows omit it.

13	.	TRBJ1-6	TRBV6-5	few	CASIGQLNSPLHF	TGTGCCAGCATTGGACAGCTTAATTCACCCCTCCACTTT
19	TRBD2	TRBJ2-2	TRBV11-2	.	CASSFYASGRDGDTGELFF	TGTGCCAGCAGCTTTTACGCTAGCGGGAGGGACGGGGACACCGGGGAGCTGTTTTTT
15	.	TRBJ1-2	TRBV18	.	CASSPDRGSDYGYTF	TGTGCCAGCTCACCCGACAGAGGTTCGGACTATGGCTACACCTTC
15	.	TRBJ2-1	TRBV5-1	.	CASSLGAREWVEQFF	TGCGCCAGCAGCTTGGGGGCACGGGAGTGGGTTGAGCAGTTCTTC
12	.	TRBJ2-7	TRBV2	.	CAFGGLLYEQYF	TGTGCCTTCGGAGGACTTCTCTACGAGCAGTACTTC
13	TRBD1	TRBJ2-7	TRBV5-6	few	CASSFTGGREQYF	TGTGCCAGCAGCTTCACAGGGGGCAGGGAGCAGTACTTC
12	.	TRBJ2-7	TRBV6-2/TRBV6-3	few	CASSRLSYEQYF	TGTGCCAGCAGTCGACTCTCCTACGAGCAGTACTTC
14	.	TRBJ2-7	TRBV9	once	CASSVDPAGREQYF	TGTGCCAGCAGCGTAGATCCCGCAGGGCGGGAGCAGTACTTC
13	TRBD1	TRBJ1-1	TRBV15	.	CATSSTGGEGAFF	TGTGCCACCAGCTCGACAGGGGGCGAGGGGGCTTTCTTT
15	TRBD1	TRBJ1-4	TRBV7-2	.	CASSYGDRLNEKLFF	TGTGCCAGCAGCTATGGGGACAGGCTTAATGAAAAACTGTTTTTT
13	.	TRBJ1-2	TRBV6-5	.	CASSSTETYGYTF	TGTGCCAGCAGCTCTACAGAAACCTATGGCTACACCTTC
15	TRBD1	TRBJ2-3	TRBV5-1	.	CASSQGQLSTDTQYF	TGCGCCAGCAGCCAGGGACAGCTGAGCACAGATACGCAGTATTTT
13	TRBD1	TRBJ2-3	TRBV27	few	CASRGTGTDTQYF	TGTGCCAGCAGGGGGACAGGGACAGATACGCAGTATTTT
15	TRBD1	TRBJ1-2	TRBV6-5	.	CASIRDRSTNYGYTF	TGTGCCAGCATTCGGGACAGGAGTACTAACTATGGCTACACCTTC
13	.	TRBJ1-1	TRBV5-1	.	CASSLAHDSEAFF	TGCGCCAGCAGCTTGGCCCATGACAGTGAAGCTTTCTTT
16	TRBD2	TRBJ2-1	TRBV11-2	.	CASSLAVSGWDNEQFF	TGTGCCAGCAGCTTAGCCGTTAGCGGGTGGGACAATGAGCAGTTCTTC
15	TRBD1	TRBJ1-2	TRBV28	once	CASSPGQGHISGYTF	TGTGCCAGCAGTCCGGGACAGGGGCATATTAGTGGCTACACCTTC
18	TRBD2	TRBJ2-2	TRBV28	.	CASSLTGSGTRLTGELFF	TGTGCCAGCAGTTTAACGGGATCCGGGACTAGACTCACCGGGGAGCTGTTTTTT
14	TRBD1	TRBJ1-6	TRBV20-1	.	CSASGTGFDSPLHF	TGCAGTGCTAGTGGGACAGGGTTTGATTCACCCCTCCACTTT
15	.	TRBJ1-3	TRBV5-1	once	CASSLGQSSGNTIYF	TGCGCCAGCAGCTTGGGACAGAGCTCTGGAAACACCATATATTTT
14	.	TRBJ2-1	TRBV11-3	.	CASSLGRNGNEQFF	TGTGCCAGCAGCTTAGGCAGGAATGGGAATGAGCAGTTCTTC
12	.	TRBJ1-3	TRBV19	.	CASSLSGNTIYF	TGTGCCAGTAGTCTCTCTGGAAACACCATATATTTT
14	.	TRBJ1-1	TRBV19	.	CASSISHLNTEAFF	TGTGCCAGTAGTATCTCACACCTGAACACTGAAGCTTTCTTT
15	.	TRBJ2-3	TRBV7-8	.	CASSLGVTSTDTQYF	TGTGCCAGCAGCTTAGGAGTTACTAGCACAGATACGCAGTATTTT
16	.	TRBJ2-7	TRBV7-9	.	CASSLFGGPATYEQYF	TGTGCCAGCAGCTTATTCGGTGGTCCTGCGACCTACGAGCAGTACTTC
14	.	TRBJ1-2	TRBV5-6	.	CASSPGGGVDGYTF	TGTGCCAGCAGCCCTGGGGGAGGGGTCGATGGCTACACCTTC
16	.	TRBJ2-3	TRBV6-5	.	CASSYGRHVAADTQYF	TGTGCCAGCAGTTACGGGCGACATGTAGCGGCCGATACGCAGTATTTT
15	TRBD1	TRBJ1-2	TRBV4-1	once	CASSQAPGTGNGYTF	TGCGCCAGCAGCCAAGCCCCCGGGACAGGGAATGGCTACACCTTC
18	TRBD1	TRBJ2-2	TRBV18	.	CASSPRRSGQGNTGELFF	TGTGCCAGCTCACCACGGAGGTCGGGACAGGGGAACACCGGGGAGCTGTTTTTT
16	.	TRBJ1-4	TRBV10-3	.	CAISESRGGLGEKLFF	TGTGCCATCAGTGAGTCGAGGGGGGGGCTCGGTGAAAAACTGTTTTTT
17	.	TRBJ1-1	TRBV15	.	CAIREDRRVGSGTEAFF	TGTGCCATCAGAGAAGACAGGCGGGTGGGGAGTGGCACTGAAGCTTTCTTT
13	.	TRBJ2-7	TRBV24-1	.	CATSEGPRDEQYF	TGTGCCACCAGTGAGGGGCCTAGGGACGAGCAGTACTTC